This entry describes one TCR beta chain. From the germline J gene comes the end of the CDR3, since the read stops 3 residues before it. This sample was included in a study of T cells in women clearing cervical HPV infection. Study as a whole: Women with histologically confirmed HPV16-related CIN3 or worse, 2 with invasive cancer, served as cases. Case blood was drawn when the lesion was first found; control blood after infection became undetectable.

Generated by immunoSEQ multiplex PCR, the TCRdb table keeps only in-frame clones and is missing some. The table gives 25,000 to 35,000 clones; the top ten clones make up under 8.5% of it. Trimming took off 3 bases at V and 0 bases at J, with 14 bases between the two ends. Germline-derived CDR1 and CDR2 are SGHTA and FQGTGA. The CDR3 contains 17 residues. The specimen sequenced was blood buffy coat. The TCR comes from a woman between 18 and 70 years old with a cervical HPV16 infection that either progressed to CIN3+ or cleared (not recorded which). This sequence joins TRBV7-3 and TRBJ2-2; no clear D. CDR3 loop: CASSFSSPSTNTGELFF. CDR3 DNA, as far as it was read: TGTGCCAGCAGCTTTTCGAGCCCGAGTACGAACACCGGGGAG.